This entry lists 24 T cell receptor beta chains sequenced from one sample in a study of blood T cell repertoires in COVID-19. Sequencing was performed with immunoSEQ multiplex PCR; in TCRdb, only in-frame clones are kept and a portion is missing. The repertoire has around 150,000 clones, 65% to 80% of them found once; the top ten carry 4.2%. Sequenced sample: peripheral blood. The receptors were sampled from a man aged 60 to 69 with acute or convalescent COVID-19.

V usage is TRBV3-1 (or the pseudogene TRBV3-2) and J usage is TRBJ2-1; D is unresolved. The CDR3 sequence is 16 residues long. Trimming took 4 bases from V and 0 from J, leaving 13 bases between them. CDR1 and CDR2 from the germline V gene are LGHDT and YNNKEL (reference sequence). This CDR3 is CASSPIKLFSYNEQFF. The DNA of the CDR3 is TGTGCCAGCAGCCCTATCAAACTTTTCTCCTACAATGAGCAGTTCTTC.

This clone came up a few times. The chain is built from TRBV15 and TRBJ2-3; possibly TRBD2 for D (5 bases). Germline CDR1 and CDR2: LNHNV and YYDKDF (reference sequence). The CDR3 has 15 amino acids. V was trimmed by 1 base and J by 6 bases, leaving 14 bases between them. CDR3 sequence (DNA): TGTGCCACCAGCAGAGGAAGGAATCGAGGGGATACGCAGTATTTT. Protein: CATSRGRNRGDTQYF.

The chain carries TRBV19 and TRBJ2-7, with TRBD1 matching over 7 bases. V lost 5 bases, J lost 7 bases, and 8 bases stayed unmatched. Germline lookup yields CDR1 LNHDA and CDR2 SQIVND (reference sequence). The CDR3 sequence is 13 residues long. The CDR3 protein is CASSPMTGREQYF. The CDR3 region has the DNA TGTGCCAGTAGTCCCATGACAGGGCGGGAGCAGTACTTC.

This clone was picked up a small number of times. This sequence joins TRBV5-1 and TRBJ1-6, with 10 bases matching TRBD1. CDR3 size: 15 residues. Germline V gene lookup returns CDR1 SGHRS and CDR2 YFSETQ. With 9 bases clipped from V and 6 bases from J, the junction kept 9 bases outside the gene matches. The CDR3 region has the DNA TGCGCCACCAGGAAAGGGACAGGGGTTAATTCACCCCTCCACTTT. This translates into CATRKGTGVNSPLHF.

The chain uses TRBV3-1 (or the pseudogene TRBV3-2) and TRBJ2-1, with D possibly TRBD2 on 6 matching bases. The CDR3 is 16 amino acids. Germline CDR1 reads LGHDT; CDR2 reads YNNKEL (reference sequence). V was clipped by 1 base and J by 0 bases, with 10 bases between them. The CDR3 here is CASSQGGLLSYNEQFF. In DNA, the CDR3 is TGTGCCAGCAGCCAAGGGGGACTTCTCTCCTACAATGAGCAGTTCTTC.

The chain joins TRBV5-1 to TRBJ2-7; weak D call: TRBD2 (6 bases). V was cut by 1 base and J by 2 bases, with 13 bases left in between. This CDR3 is 15 amino acids long. Per germline, CDR1 SGHRS and CDR2 YFSETQ. This CDR3 is CASSLTGVGTYEQYF. Here the CDR3 DNA reads TGCGCCAGCAGCTTGACGGGAGTGGGAACCTACGAGCAGTACTTC.

V and J are TRBV30 and TRBJ1-1, with D possibly TRBD1 on 6 matching bases. Trimming removed 1 base at V and 3 bases at J, with 9 bases between. Germline V gene sequence: CDR1 GTSNPN, CDR2 SVGIG (reference sequence). This CDR3 is 13 amino acids long. The CDR3 coding sequence is TGTGCCTGGAGTGAAGGGGGAGACACTGAAGCTTTCTTT. Its protein product is CAWSEGGDTEAFF.

The chain joins TRBV6-5 to TRBJ2-7, with 11 bases matching TRBD2. The trim removed 6 bases at V and 3 bases at J, leaving 7 bases unmatched. This CDR3 contains 15 residues. CDR1 and CDR2 from the germline V gene are MNHEY and SVGAGI. CDR3 region: CASRNSGTSGYEQYF. The CDR3 DNA sequence: TGTGCCAGCAGAAACTCCGGGACTAGCGGCTACGAGCAGTACTTC.

The V and J genes are TRBV6-5 and TRBJ2-7; D is uncertain. The CDR3 is 14 amino acids. Per germline, CDR1 MNHEY and CDR2 SVGAGI. Trimming removed 5 bases at V and 0 bases at J, with 11 bases between. CDR3: CASSPRIDSYEQYF. CDR3 nucleotide sequence: TGTGCCAGCAGTCCCAGGATAGACTCCTACGAGCAGTACTTC.

The chain has TRBV21-1 and TRBJ2-1; TRBD1 is the table's D call, not checked against the DNA. TRBV21-1 is a pseudogene. The CDR3 runs 16 residues. The CDR3 spells CASSLRQILEINEQFF. The DNA of the CDR3 is TGTGCCAGCAGCCTCCGACAGATTCTAGAGATCAATGAGCAGTTCTTC.

The genes are TRBV5-4 and TRBJ2-7; D is undetermined. V lost 4 bases and J lost 0, with 8 bases in between. CDR3 length: 13 residues. The V gene's germline CDR1 is SGHNT and CDR2 YYREEE (reference sequence). The CDR3, as DNA: TGTGCCAGCAGCGCCCGGAGCTCCTACGAGCAGTACTTC. Protein sequence: CASSARSSYEQYF. Drawing the rest from reference TRBV5-4 and TRBJ2-7, the complete variable domain is ETGVTQSPTHLIKTRGQQVTLRCSSQSGHNTVSWYQQALGQGPQFIFQYYREEENGRGNFPPRFSGLQFPNYSSELNVNALELDDSALYLCASSARSSYEQYFGPGTRLTVT.

The CDR3 bases are TGTGCCTTAAAATTTGGGGGAGGGCCCATCTATGGGGCCAACGTCCTGACTTTC. Translated, it gives CALKFGGGPIYGANVLTF. The chain uses TRBV11-3 and TRBJ2-6; 7 bases are a match to TRBD2. CDR1 and CDR2 from the germline V gene are SGHNT and YENEEA. CDR3 length: 18 residues. Unmatched junction bases numbered 19, after V lost 11 bases and J lost 3 bases. Filled out from reference TRBV11-3 and TRBJ2-6, the complete variable domain reads EAGVVQSPRYKIIEKKQPVAFWCNPISGHNTLYWYLQNLGQGPELLIRYENEEAVDDSQLPKDRFSAERLKGVDSTLKIQPAELGDSAVYLCALKFGGGPIYGANVLTFGAGSRLTVL.

This clone has only one observation. The chain carries TRBV30 and TRBJ1-1, with 7 bases fitting TRBD1. Germline CDR1 is GTSNPN and CDR2 is SVGIG (reference sequence). With 2 bases clipped from V and 0 bases from J, the junction kept 3 bases outside the gene matches. The CDR3 loop spans 14 amino acids. This CDR3 reads CAWSRQGLNTEAFF. CDR3 bases: TGTGCCTGGAGTCGACAGGGTTTGAACACTGAAGCTTTCTTT.

With respect to this clone: The DNA is omitted, as the CDR3 cannot be located on it reliably, and the CDR3 follows TCRdb's listing. The V gene is TRBV24-1, the J gene TRBJ2-5; the D call in the table, TRBD1, was not verified against the DNA. 13 amino acids form the CDR3, both terminal residues included. The germline CDR1 and CDR2 sequences are KGHDR and SFDVKD. The CDR3 is CATSVPDQETQYF.

The chain uses TRBV27 and TRBJ1-1; TRBD1 matches 10 bases. V lost 5 bases to trimming and J lost 0 bases; unmatched junction nucleotides: 3. The length of the CDR3 is 15 residues. From germline, CDR1 is MNHEY and CDR2 SMNVEV (reference sequence). The CDR3, as DNA: TGTGCCAGCAGTCGGGGACAGGGGATGAACACTGAAGCTTTCTTT. This codes for CASSRGQGMNTEAFF.

The chain recombines TRBV29-1 with TRBJ2-7; D gene unclear. Germline-derived CDR1 and CDR2 are SQVTM and ANQGSEA. The CDR3 is made up of 14 amino acids. Deletions cut 0 bases from V and 1 base from J, with 10 bases between. CDR3 in DNA: TGCAGCGTTGAAGATCGCCATCTATCCTACGAGCAGTACTTC. Its translation is CSVEDRHLSYEQYF.

V is TRBV19 and J is TRBJ1-5, with D unresolved. V was trimmed by 2 bases and J by 0 bases, leaving 5 bases between them. CDR1 and CDR2 (germline): LNHDA, SQIVND (reference sequence). The CDR3 is 14 residues long. The DNA of the CDR3 is TGTGCCAGTAGTATACGTAATAGCAATCAGCCCCAGCATTTT. This codes for CASSIRNSNQPQHF.

The rearrangement links TRBV6-5 to TRBJ2-2; 7 bases are shared with TRBD2. Germline loops: CDR1 MNHEY, CDR2 SVGAGI. This CDR3 is built from 15 residues. The V and J ends lost 6 bases and 1 base, in that order; junction bases with no gene match: 5. CDR3 amino acids: CASSRPSGNTGELFF. The DNA for the CDR3 is TGTGCCAGCAGCAGGCCTAGCGGGAACACCGGGGAGCTGTTTTTT.

The rearrangement links TRBV4-2 to TRBJ1-4, with 7 bases that match TRBD1. V lost 3 bases and J lost 8; bases outside the gene matches: 9. The length of the CDR3 is 15 residues. CDR1 is LGHNA and CDR2 is YNFKEQ in the germline V gene. CDR3 DNA: TGTGCCAGCAGCCAGTACAGGGGTACACAAGAAAAACTGTTTTTT. Its translation is CASSQYRGTQEKLFF.

This clone appeared a few times. The V and J genes are TRBV5-1 and TRBJ1-2, with 7 bases matching TRBD1. Germline loops: CDR1 SGHRS, CDR2 YFSETQ. The CDR3 totals 15 residues. Trimming at V came to 0 bases and at J to 3 bases, leaving 5 bases not matched to a gene. The CDR3 bases are TGCGCCAGCAGCTTGGTAGGGGGCGCAGACTATGGCTACACCTTC. Its translation: CASSLVGGADYGYTF.

This chain joins TRBV7-8 and TRBJ1-5; possibly TRBD1 for D (5 bases). The germline V gene has CDR1 SGHVS and CDR2 FQNEAQ. V lost 1 base, J lost 5 bases, and 12 bases lay in between. This CDR3 region has 15 residues. CDR3 sequence (DNA): TGTGCCAGCAGCTTAGATTGGGGCCGGGATCAGCCCCAGCATTTT. This gives the protein CASSLDWGRDQPQHF.

A few counts support this clone. The genes are TRBV30 and TRBJ1-5; D unclear. The germline gives CDR1 GTSNPN, CDR2 SVGIG (reference sequence). The V and J ends lost 2 bases and 6 bases respectively, with 11 bases between them. The CDR3 consists of 13 residues. The CDR3 DNA sequence: TGTGCCTGGAGTAGGGCGGAGGCTCAGCCCCAGCATTTT. This gives the protein CAWSRAEAQPQHF.

The genes are TRBV4-1 and TRBJ2-3; 7 nucleotides agree with TRBD1. Trimming took 1 base from V and 8 from J; bases not matched to a gene: 6. The germline gives CDR1 MGHRA, CDR2 YSYEKL. The CDR3 covers 14 residues. The CDR3 sequence is CASSQGGTVGTQYF. In DNA form, the CDR3 reads TGCGCCAGCAGCCAAGGGGGGACAGTTGGTACGCAGTATTTT.

This clone was picked up a small number of times. This sequence joins TRBV5-5 and TRBJ2-7; 10 nucleotides line up with TRBD1. Trimming at V came to 4 bases and at J to 2 bases, leaving 3 bases not matched to a gene. The CDR3 runs 14 residues. Per the germline V gene, CDR1 is SGHKS and CDR2 is YYEKEE (reference sequence). The DNA for the CDR3 is TGTGCCAGCAGCGGGGACAGGGGAACCTACGAGCAGTACTTC. This translates into CASSGDRGTYEQYF.